A single TCR beta chain is shown here with its context. This clonotype has ten or more counts. The clone's antigen remains unknown. There are no base qualities to consult, and no much larger clone falls within one base. The germline V gene (reference sequence) sets CDR1 to DFQATT and CDR2 to SNEGSKA. Ends trimmed: V by 4 bases, J by 0 bases; bases unmatched to a gene: 4. Including the terminal cysteine and phenylalanine, the CDR3 comprises 14 residues. CDR3 DNA only is kept here, 42 bases in frame from base 1. Libraries from unsorted PBMCs were made from 2 million PBMCs kept in RNAlater at -80 degrees C until RNA extraction. The multiple sclerosis patients were enrolled in a US clinical protocol that evaluated disease progression with magnetic resonance imaging. Peripheral blood underwent Ficoll-Hypaque density gradient centrifugation to isolate PBMCs, which were then cryopreserved in liquid nitrogen.

To synthesize cDNA, template-switch 5'RACE was performed with a primer carrying a 10-nucleotide random unique molecular identifier so that each TCR transcript was tagged. Every sequencing run covered 15-18 subjects and yielded more than 170 million TCR-beta sequences. The RNeasy kit was used to extract total RNA. TCR-beta VDJ regions were amplified with primers for the TCR constant region and the 5'RACE anchor, using the KAPA Real-time Library Amplification kit. A first PCR added sample indexes and Illumina adaptors, and a second PCR then raised library yield. After Ampure bead purification, the roughly 650 bp TCR product was size-selected on a 2% E-gel SizeSelection system. Before pooling, libraries had their quality checked on a Bioanalyzer, their concentration measured with Qubit, and their quantity determined with the Kapa Library Quantification kit. Libraries were sequenced paired-end 2 x 150 bp on an Illumina HiSeq 2500. To increase sequence diversity, 25-30% phiX was spiked into each library pool. From the authors' description of their analysis: The quality-filtered reads were processed with the UMI-based MiGEC pipeline, whose error correction step removed more than 85% of the raw TCR sequences. IMGT germline references were used for aligning VDJ genes, and each clonotype was defined as a unique CDR3 amino acid sequence together with its V-J genes. Clonal expansion, Shannon diversity, and CDR3 relatedness (CalcPairwiseDistances, ClusterSamples) were evaluated with VDJtools, and phylogenetic trees were built with CLCbio workbench. Clones with at least 8 unique UMIs were defined as expanded, with this threshold being based on coefficient-of-variation modelling across technical triplicates. The raw public reads went through TCRdb reprocessing: fastp at Q25, MiXCR clone calling, in-frame beta chains kept. When rows share a CDR3 protein, they turn into one entry using the most common DNA and genes. The V and J calls and clone size are TCRdb's, not the authors'. The sample yields roughly 71,000 distinct CDR3 sequences; roughly 3.6% were counted once. The ten top clones hold about 1.5% of the sample.

The data are from a study of neurological immune-mediated disorders (dated by TCRdb to about 2019). With respect to the entire study: Among the approximately 34 multiple sclerosis patients, relapsing-remitting MS was present in some 31 and secondary progressive MS was present in 3. Peripheral blood TCR-beta repertoires from patients with HTLV-I-associated myelopathy (HAM/TSP), patients with multiple sclerosis, and healthy controls were compared in the study using UMI-based sequencing. Longitudinal samples, technical triplicates and paired sorted CD4+ and CD8+ T-cell subsets, alongside PBMC samples, were included among the 90 to 130 TCR-beta libraries. The cohort included 60 to 75 subjects: approximately 14 with HAM/TSP, some 34 with multiple sclerosis, and about 20 healthy controls.

The study at large found these results: In phylogenetic analysis, the repertoires of 18 of 34 MS patients grouped into a cluster of related CDR3 sequences, which suggests a possible signature at the repertoire level. No identical CDR3 amino acid sequences were found to be shared among expanded clones across subjects, suggesting that TCR-beta repertoires were private in all groups. TCR clonal expansion was highest in HAM/TSP patients and lowest in MS patients, with MS patients falling below even healthy controls. The MS cluster showed no association with clinical or MRI features, and the authors stated that larger cohorts are needed.

The sample taken for sequencing was PBMCs. The TCR originated in a young man with multiple sclerosis. Rearrangement joined TRBV20-1 to TRBJ1-2, with 8 bases aligning to TRBD1. The nucleotide sequence reads as follows: TGCAGTGCTAAACCGACAGGGGCTAACTATGGCTACACCTTC. It specifies CSAKPTGANYGYTF.